This T cell receptor (beta chain) stems from a study of T cell changes during pregnancy in multiple sclerosis. Sequencing was performed with immunoSEQ multiplex PCR; in TCRdb, only in-frame clones are kept and a portion is missing. The table shows about 44,000 clones, with approximately 96% occurring only once. The CDR3 has 18 amino acids. V lost 9 bases, J lost 4 bases, and 19 bases stayed unmatched. Germline V gives CDR1 WNHNN, CDR2 SYGVQD (reference sequence). This chain uses TRBV10-1 with TRBJ2-1, with TRBD2 identical over 9 bases. The receptor was isolated from a female donor with multiple sclerosis, enrolled in a pregnancy study. Sequenced material: peripheral blood, taken in the second trimester of pregnancy. The DNA of the CDR3 is TGCGCCAGGGGGGAAACTAGACTAGCGGTTTTACTGTACAATGAGCAGTTCTTC. Translated: CARGETRLAVLLYNEQFF.